This TCR beta chain appears in the sequencing data of a study of Ad26.COV2.S vaccination and SARS-CoV-2 variants. The length of the CDR3 is 12 residues. V was pared by 4 bases and J by 8 bases, with 9 bases between. Germline V gene data show CDR1 as LGHNA and CDR2 as YSLEER. In its sample, this clone was seen once. Assay: immunoSEQ multiplex PCR; the TCRdb copy retains only in-frame clones and omits some. The data contain 380,000 or so clones, roughly nine tenths of them singletons. Regarding treatment: approximately 18 received Ad26.COV2.S at low or high dose, single or two shots; 5 received placebo; per-sample allocation not given. The samples date from day 63 after the first vaccine or placebo injection.

The starting material was peripheral blood, obtained in a trial of Ad26.COV2.S vaccine versus placebo. The chain joins TRBV4-3 to TRBJ1-3; no reliable D call. The sequence derives from a person between 18 and 60 years old who received the Ad26.COV2.S COVID-19 vaccine or a placebo. In DNA form, the CDR3 reads TGCGCCAGCAGCCGAGTCGGGGACACCATATATTTT. This translates into CASSRVGDTIYF.